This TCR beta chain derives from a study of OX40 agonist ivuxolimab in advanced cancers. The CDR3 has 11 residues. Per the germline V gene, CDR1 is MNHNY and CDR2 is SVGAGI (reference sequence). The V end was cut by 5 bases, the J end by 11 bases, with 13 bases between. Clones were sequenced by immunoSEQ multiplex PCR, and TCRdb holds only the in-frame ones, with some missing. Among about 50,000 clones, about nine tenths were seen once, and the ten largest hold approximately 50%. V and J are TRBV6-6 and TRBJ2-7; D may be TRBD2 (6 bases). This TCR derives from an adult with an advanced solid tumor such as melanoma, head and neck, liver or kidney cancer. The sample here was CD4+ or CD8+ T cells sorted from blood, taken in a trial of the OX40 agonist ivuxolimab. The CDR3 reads CASSEDGGKYF. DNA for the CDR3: TGTGCCAGCAGTGAGGACGGAGGGAAGTACTTC.